This T cell receptor (beta chain) was profiled in a study of T cells after yellow fever vaccination. Notes on the study in general: A small proportion of clonotypes was detected in both the CD4 and CD8 compartments. It was a weaker secondary response, yet one that peaked faster, at day 5 versus 15.

This clonotype was counted ten times or more. Its antigen is as yet unknown. CDR3 length equals 15 residues. Germline CDR1 and CDR2: SGDLS and YYNGEE. V lost 1 base and J 6 bases, leaving 14 bases between the germline ends. Template-switching 5'RACE yielded the TCR cDNA; a universal primer site and UMIs were added in the process. Via MiXCR, TCRdb re-called the 5' RACE reads, giving one row per CDR3 protein. Of about 260,000 distinct CDR3 sequences in the sample, about 3.5% are singletons; the top ten hold around a fifth. The source is a man aged 18 to 35 who received the YFV17D yellow fever vaccine. Source: PBMCs, taken 15 days after the yellow fever booster vaccination. The chain links TRBV9 to TRBJ1-5; D is uncertain. The CDR3 sequence is CASSVPVGWLQPQHF. As DNA, the CDR3 is TGTGCCAGCAGCGTACCGGTGGGATGGCTTCAGCCCCAGCATTTT.